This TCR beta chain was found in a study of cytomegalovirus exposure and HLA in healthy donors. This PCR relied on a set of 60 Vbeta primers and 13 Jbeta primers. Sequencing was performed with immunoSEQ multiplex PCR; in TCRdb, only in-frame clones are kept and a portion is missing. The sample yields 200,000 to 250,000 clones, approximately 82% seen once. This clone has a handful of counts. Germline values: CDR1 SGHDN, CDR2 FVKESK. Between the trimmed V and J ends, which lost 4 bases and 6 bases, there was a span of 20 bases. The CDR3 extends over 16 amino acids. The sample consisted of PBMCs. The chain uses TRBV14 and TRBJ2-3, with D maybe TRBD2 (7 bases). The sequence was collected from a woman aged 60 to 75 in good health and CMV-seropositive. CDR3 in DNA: TGTGCCAGCAGCCTTAGACGGGGGGCGAAGTCTGATACGCAGTATTTT. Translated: CASSLRRGAKSDTQYF. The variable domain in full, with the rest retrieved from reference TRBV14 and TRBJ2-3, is EAGVTQFPSHSVIEKGQTVTLRCDPISGHDNLYWYRRVMGKEIKFLLHFVKESKQDESGMPNNRFLAERTGGTYSTLKVQPAELEDSGVYFCASSLRRGAKSDTQYFGPGTRLTVL.